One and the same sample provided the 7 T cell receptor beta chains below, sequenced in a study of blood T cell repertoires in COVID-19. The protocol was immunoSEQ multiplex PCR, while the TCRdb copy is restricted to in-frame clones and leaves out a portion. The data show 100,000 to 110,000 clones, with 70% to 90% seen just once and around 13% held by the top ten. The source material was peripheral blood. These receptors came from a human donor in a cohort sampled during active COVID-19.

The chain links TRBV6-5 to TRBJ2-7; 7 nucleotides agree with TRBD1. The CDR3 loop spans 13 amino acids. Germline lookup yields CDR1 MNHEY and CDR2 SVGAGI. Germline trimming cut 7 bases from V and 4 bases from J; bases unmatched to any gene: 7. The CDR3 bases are TGTGCCAGCATCAGGGGGATGCATTACGAGCAGTACTTC. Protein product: CASIRGMHYEQYF.

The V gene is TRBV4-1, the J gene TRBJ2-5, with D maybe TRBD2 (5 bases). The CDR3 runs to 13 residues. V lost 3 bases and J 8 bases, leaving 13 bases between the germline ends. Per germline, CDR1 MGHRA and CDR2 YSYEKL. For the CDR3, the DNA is TGCGCCAGCAGCCACGAGGGATCGAAAACCCAGTACTTC. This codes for CASSHEGSKTQYF.

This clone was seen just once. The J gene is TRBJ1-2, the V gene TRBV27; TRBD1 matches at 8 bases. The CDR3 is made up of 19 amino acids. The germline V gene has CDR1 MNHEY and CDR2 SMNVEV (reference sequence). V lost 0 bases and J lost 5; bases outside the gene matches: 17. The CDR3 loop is CASSLSGSRIRGPGYGYTF. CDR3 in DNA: TGTGCCAGCAGTTTATCGGGCTCGAGAATCAGGGGGCCGGGTTATGGCTACACCTTC.

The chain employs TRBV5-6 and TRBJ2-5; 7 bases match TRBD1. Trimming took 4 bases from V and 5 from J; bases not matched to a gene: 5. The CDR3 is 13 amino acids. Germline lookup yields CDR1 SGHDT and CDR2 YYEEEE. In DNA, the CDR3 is TGTGCCAGCAGCAAAAGACAGGGCGAGACCCAGTACTTC. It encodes CASSKRQGETQYF.

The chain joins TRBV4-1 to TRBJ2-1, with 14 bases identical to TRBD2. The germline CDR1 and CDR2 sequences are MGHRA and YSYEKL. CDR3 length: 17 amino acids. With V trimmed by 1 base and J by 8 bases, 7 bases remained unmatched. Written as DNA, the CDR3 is TGCGCCAGCAGCCAAGCTTATCTGACTAGCGGGGGGGATGAGCAGTTCTTC. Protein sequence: CASSQAYLTSGGDEQFF.

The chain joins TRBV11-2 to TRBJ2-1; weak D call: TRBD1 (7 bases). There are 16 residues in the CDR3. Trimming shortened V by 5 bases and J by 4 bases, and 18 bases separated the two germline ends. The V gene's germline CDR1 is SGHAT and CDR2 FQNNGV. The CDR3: CASSAGGREKYNEQFF. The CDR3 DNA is TGTGCCAGCAGCGCAGGGGGTCGGGAGAAATACAATGAGCAGTTCTTC. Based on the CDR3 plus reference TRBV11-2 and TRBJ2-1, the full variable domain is EAGVAQSPRYKIIEKRQSVAFWCNPISGHATLYWYQQILGQGPKLLIQFQNNGVVDDSQLPKDRFSAERLKGVDSTLKIQPAKLEDSAVYLCASSAGGREKYNEQFFGPGTRLTVL.

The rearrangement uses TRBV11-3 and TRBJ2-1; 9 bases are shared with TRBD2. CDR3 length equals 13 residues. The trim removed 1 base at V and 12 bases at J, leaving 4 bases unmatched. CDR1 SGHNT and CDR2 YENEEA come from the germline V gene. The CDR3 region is CASSLGLAEGQFF. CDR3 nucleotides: TGTGCCAGCAGCTTAGGACTAGCGGAGGGGCAGTTCTTC.